Here is one T cell receptor (beta chain) with its context. These data are taken from a study of T cell changes during pregnancy in multiple sclerosis. The CDR3 has 15 amino acids. Between the trimmed V and J ends, which lost 5 bases and 4 bases, there was a span of 17 bases. Looked up from germline, CDR1 is SEHNR and CDR2 is FQNEAQ (reference sequence). TCRdb keeps only in-frame clones here, not all; method: immunoSEQ multiplex PCR. This sample has 85,000 to 95,000 clones; 90% to 95% occur once, and the top ten carry approximately 1.6%. The chain links TRBV7-9 to TRBJ1-2, with D uncertain. Sequenced here: peripheral blood, sampled after pregnancy. This sequence was found in a female donor in good health, enrolled as a control in a pregnancy study. In DNA, the CDR3 is TGTGCCAGCAGCCCGAGGGCCCCAAGTGGCTATGGCTACACCTTC. It translates to CASSPRAPSGYGYTF. The whole variable domain, filled in from reference TRBV7-9 and TRBJ1-2, reads DTGVSQNPRHKITKRGQNVTFRCDPISEHNRLYWYRQTLGQGPEFLTYFQNEAQLEKSRLLSDRFSAERPKGSFSTLEIQRTEQGDSAMYLCASSPRAPSGYGYTFGSGTRLTVV.